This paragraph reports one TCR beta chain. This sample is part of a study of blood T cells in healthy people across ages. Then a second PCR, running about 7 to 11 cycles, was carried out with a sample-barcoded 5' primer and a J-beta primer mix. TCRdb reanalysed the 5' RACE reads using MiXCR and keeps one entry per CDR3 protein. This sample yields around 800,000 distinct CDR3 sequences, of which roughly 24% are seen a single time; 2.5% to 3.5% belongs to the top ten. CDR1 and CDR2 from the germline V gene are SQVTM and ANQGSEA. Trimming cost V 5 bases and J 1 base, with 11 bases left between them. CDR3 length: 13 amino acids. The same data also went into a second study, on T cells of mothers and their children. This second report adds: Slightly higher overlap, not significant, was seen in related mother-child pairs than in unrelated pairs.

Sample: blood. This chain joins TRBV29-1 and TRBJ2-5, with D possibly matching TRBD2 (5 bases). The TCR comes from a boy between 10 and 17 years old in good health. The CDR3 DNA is TGCAGCGTTTTAGAAGCGGCCCAAGAGACCCAGTACTTC. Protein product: CSVLEAAQETQYF.